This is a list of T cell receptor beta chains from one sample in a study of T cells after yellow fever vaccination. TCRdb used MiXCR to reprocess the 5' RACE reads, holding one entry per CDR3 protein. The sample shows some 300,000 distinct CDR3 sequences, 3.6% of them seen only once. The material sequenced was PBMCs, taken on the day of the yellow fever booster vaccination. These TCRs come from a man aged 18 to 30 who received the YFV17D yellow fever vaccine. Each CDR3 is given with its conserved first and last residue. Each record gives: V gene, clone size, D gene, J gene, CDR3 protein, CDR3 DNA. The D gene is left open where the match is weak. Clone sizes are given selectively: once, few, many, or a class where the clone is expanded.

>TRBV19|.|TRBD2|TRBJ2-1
CASSIDRGLTYNEQFF
TGTGCCAGTAGTATAGATCGGGGACTAACCTACAATGAGCAGTTCTTC
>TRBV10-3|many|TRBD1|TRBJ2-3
CAISSGTGIMTDTQYF
TGTGCCATCAGTTCCGGGACAGGGATCATGACAGATACGCAGTATTTT
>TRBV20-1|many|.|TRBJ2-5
CSAQAGQETQYF
TGCAGTGCCCAAGCGGGCCAAGAGACCCAGTACTTC
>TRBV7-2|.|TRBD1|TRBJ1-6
CASSTTGQISSYNSPLHF
TGTGCCAGCAGCACAACGGGACAGATAAGCTCCTATAATTCACCCCTCCACTTT
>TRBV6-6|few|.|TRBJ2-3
CASSYGRLYTDTQYF
TGTGCCAGCAGTTACGGTCGACTCTACACAGATACGCAGTATTTT
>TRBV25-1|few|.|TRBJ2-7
CASADDEAYEQYF
TGTGCCAGCGCCGACGACGAAGCCTACGAGCAGTACTTC
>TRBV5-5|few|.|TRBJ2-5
CASSALRQRQETQYF
TGTGCCAGCAGCGCCCTCCGACAGAGACAAGAGACCCAGTACTTC
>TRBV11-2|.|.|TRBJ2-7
CASSSTKGEGEQYF
TGTGCCAGCAGCTCAACCAAGGGGGAGGGCGAGCAGTACTTC
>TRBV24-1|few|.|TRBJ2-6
CATRESGANVLTF
TGTGCCACCAGAGAATCTGGGGCCAACGTCCTGACTTTC
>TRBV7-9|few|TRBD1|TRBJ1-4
CASSLGDSAPQGREKLFF
TGTGCCAGCAGCTTAGGGGACAGCGCGCCACAAGGGAGAGAAAAACTGTTTTTT
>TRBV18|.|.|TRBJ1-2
CASSLRAGTEHGYTF
TGTGCCAGCTCACTCAGAGCAGGGACGGAGCATGGCTACACCTTC
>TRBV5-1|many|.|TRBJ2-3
CASSLGVQGDTQYF
TGCGCCAGCAGCTTGGGTGTGCAAGGAGATACGCAGTATTTT
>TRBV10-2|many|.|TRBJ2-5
CASSEFVVRQETQYF
TGCGCCAGCAGTGAGTTTGTGGTTAGACAAGAGACCCAGTACTTC
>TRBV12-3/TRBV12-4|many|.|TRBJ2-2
CASSLALTGELFF
TGTGCCAGCAGTTTAGCGCTAACCGGGGAGCTGTTTTTT
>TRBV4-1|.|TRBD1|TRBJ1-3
CASSPGQGILNTIYF
TGCGCCAGCAGCCCGGGACAGGGAATCCTAAACACCATATATTTT
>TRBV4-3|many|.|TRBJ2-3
CASSQGSAGAYTDTQYF
TGCGCCAGCAGCCAAGGTTCTGCGGGGGCTTACACAGATACGCAGTATTTT
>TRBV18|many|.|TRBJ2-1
CASSLGRLSYNEQFF
TGTGCCAGCTCCCTCGGACGGCTCTCCTACAATGAGCAGTTCTTC
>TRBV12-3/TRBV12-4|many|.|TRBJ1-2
CAIPNRASDYGYTF
TGTGCCATCCCCAACAGGGCGTCGGACTATGGCTACACCTTC
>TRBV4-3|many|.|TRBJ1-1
CASSQEGGNRDTEAFF
TGCGCCAGCAGCCAAGAGGGGGGGAATAGGGACACTGAAGCTTTCTTT
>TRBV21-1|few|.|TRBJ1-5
CASSTRGCARPQHF
TGTGCCAGCAGCACCAGGGGGTGCGCCAGGCCCCAGCATTTT
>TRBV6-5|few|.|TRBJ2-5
CASSYDWRGLGETQYF
TGTGCCAGCAGTTACGATTGGCGGGGGCTCGGGGAGACCCAGTACTTC
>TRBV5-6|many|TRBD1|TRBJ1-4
CASSPGTGTDEKLFF
TGTGCCAGCAGCCCAGGGACAGGGACGGATGAAAAACTGTTTTTT
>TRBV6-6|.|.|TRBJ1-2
CASLPGQNYGYTF
TGTGCCAGCTTGCCGGGCCAGAATTATGGCTACACCTTC
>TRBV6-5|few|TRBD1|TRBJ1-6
CASSPGQGLSYNSPLHF
TGTGCCAGCAGCCCGGGACAGGGTCTCTCCTATAATTCACCCCTCCACTTT
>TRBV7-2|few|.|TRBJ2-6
CASSSPGTSGANVLTF
TGTGCCAGCAGCTCCCCGGGGACCTCTGGGGCCAACGTCCTGACTTTC
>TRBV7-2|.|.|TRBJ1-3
CASSHANSGNTIYF
TGTGCCAGCAGCCACGCCAACTCTGGAAACACCATATATTTT
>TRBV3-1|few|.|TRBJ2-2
CASSQEISTVRELFF
TGTGCCAGCAGCCAAGAGATCTCGACGGTGCGGGAGCTGTTTTTT
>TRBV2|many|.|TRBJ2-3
CASRRGVRISTDTQYF
TGTGCCAGCAGGAGGGGGGTACGGATCTCCACAGATACGCAGTATTTT
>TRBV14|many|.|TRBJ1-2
CASSPISGTRYGYTF
TGTGCCAGCAGCCCGATCTCCGGGACACGCTATGGCTACACCTTC
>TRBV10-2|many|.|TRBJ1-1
CASSAGVEAFF
TGCGCCAGCAGTGCTGGGGTGGAAGCTTTCTTT
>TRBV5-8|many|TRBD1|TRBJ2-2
CASSSGDRGAGELFF
TGTGCCAGCAGTTCTGGGGACAGGGGCGCCGGGGAGCTGTTTTTT
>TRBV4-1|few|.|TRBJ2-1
CASSQDPYNEQFF
TGCGCCAGCAGCCAGGACCCTTACAATGAGCAGTTCTTC
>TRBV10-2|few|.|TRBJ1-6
CASSTLSSYNSPLHF
TGCGCCAGCAGTACCCTTAGCTCCTATAATTCACCCCTCCACTTT
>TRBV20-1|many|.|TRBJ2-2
CSARTTLGTGELFF
TGCAGTGCTAGAACTACGCTAGGGACCGGGGAGCTGTTTTTT
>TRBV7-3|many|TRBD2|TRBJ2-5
CASSLEASGETQYF
TGTGCCAGCAGCTTAGAGGCTAGCGGAGAGACCCAGTACTTC
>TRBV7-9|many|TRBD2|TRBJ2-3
CASSLGLAGSTSRTDTQYF
TGTGCCAGCAGCTTAGGCCTAGCGGGGAGTACCTCCCGCACAGATACGCAGTATTTT
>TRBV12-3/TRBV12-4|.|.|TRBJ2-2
CASSSKGHMNTGELFF
TGTGCCAGCAGTTCGAAGGGACACATGAACACCGGGGAGCTGTTTTTT
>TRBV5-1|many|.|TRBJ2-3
CASSSDWTSTDTQYF
TGCGCCAGCAGCTCCGACTGGACTAGCACAGATACGCAGTATTTT
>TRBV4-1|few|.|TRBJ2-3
CASSLISEVSTDTQYF
TGCGCCAGCAGCCTCATTAGCGAGGTTAGCACAGATACGCAGTATTTT
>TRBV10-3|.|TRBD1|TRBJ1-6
CAISELGTGDSPLHF
TGTGCCATCAGTGAGCTCGGGACAGGGGATTCACCCCTCCACTTT
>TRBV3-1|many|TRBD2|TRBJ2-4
CASSRLAGGPKNIQYF
TGTGCCAGCAGCCGACTAGCGGGGGGGCCCAAAAACATTCAGTACTTC
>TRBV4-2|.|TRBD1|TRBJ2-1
CASSQSGQHDNEQFF
TGTGCCAGCAGCCAGTCGGGACAGCACGACAATGAGCAGTTCTTC
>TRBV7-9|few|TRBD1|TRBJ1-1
CASSPRDRAHTEAFF
TGTGCCAGCAGCCCCCGGGACAGGGCGCACACTGAAGCTTTCTTT
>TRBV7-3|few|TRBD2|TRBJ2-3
CASSFRGGTSPTQYF
TGTGCCAGCAGCTTTCGGGGAGGGACGAGTCCTACGCAGTATTTT
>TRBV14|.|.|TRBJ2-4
CASSQMGGTLAKNIQYF
TGTGCCAGCAGCCAAATGGGTGGGACACTAGCCAAAAACATTCAGTACTTC
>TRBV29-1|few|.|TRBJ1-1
CSVAGRPFTEAFF
TGCAGCGTCGCGGGACGCCCCTTCACTGAAGCTTTCTTT
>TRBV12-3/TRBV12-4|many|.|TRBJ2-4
CASSPTTDKNIQYF
TGTGCCAGCAGTCCAACGACAGATAAAAACATTCAGTACTTC
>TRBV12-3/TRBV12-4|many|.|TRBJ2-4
CASSITGRIAKNIQYF
TGTGCCAGCAGTATAACGGGACGAATAGCCAAAAACATTCAGTACTTC
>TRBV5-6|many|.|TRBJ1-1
CASTDDKSEAFF
TGTGCCAGCACCGACGACAAGTCAGAAGCTTTCTTT
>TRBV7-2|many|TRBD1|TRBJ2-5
CASSLDWGRGQETQYF
TGTGCCAGCAGCTTAGATTGGGGCAGGGGGCAAGAGACCCAGTACTTC
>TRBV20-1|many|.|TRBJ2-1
CSAGLGSYNEQFF
TGCAGTGCAGGGCTTGGCTCCTACAATGAGCAGTTCTTC
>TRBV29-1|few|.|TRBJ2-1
CSVRPSSYNEQFF
TGCAGCGTCAGGCCTAGCTCCTACAATGAGCAGTTCTTC